This T cell receptor (beta chain) stems from a study of CD8+ T cells in alopecia areata. About the study: Those patients who were treated received oral tofacitinib, which was given at 5 to 10 mg twice daily for moderate-to-severe alopecia areata. Notes on the study in general: Relative to mice, TCR sharing across patients was less clear, a difference possibly HLA-related. Higher clonality and more expanded CD8+ clones appeared in lesional than normal scalp. Scalp data also include sequences from resident alphabeta T cells of normal skin.

This clone was seen a few times. Its specificity is unknown. cDNA serving as the sequencing template came from extracted, reverse transcribed RNA. Generated by immunoSEQ multiplex PCR, the TCRdb table keeps only in-frame clones and is missing some. The repertoire includes over 110,000 clones, 45% to 60% of them detected once, and approximately 1% sits in the top ten. The CDR3 covers 14 residues. V lost 5 bases and J lost 8, with 18 bases in between. Germline V gene lookup returns CDR1 MDHEN and CDR2 SYDVKM. The source material was CD4+ T cells sorted from blood, sampled at week 0. The V and J genes are TRBV28 and TRBJ1-2, with D tentatively TRBD1 (5 bases). This receptor was identified in a human donor with alopecia areata. CDR3 region: CASSIAGTANGYTF. As DNA, the CDR3 is TGTGCCAGCAGTATTGCGGGGACGGCTAACGGCTACACCTTC.